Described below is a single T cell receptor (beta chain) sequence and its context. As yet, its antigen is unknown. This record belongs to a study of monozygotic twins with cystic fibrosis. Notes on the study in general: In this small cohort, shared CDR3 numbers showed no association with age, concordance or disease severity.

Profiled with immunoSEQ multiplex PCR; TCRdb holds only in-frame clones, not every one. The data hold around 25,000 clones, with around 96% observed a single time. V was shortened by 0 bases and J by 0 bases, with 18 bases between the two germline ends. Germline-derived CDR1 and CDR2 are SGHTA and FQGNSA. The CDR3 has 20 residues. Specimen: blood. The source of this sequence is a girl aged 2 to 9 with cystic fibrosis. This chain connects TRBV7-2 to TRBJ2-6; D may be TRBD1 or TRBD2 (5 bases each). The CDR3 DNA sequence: TGTGCCAGCAGCTTAGCGCAGCGTCGGGACGTAAGCTCTGGGGCCAACGTCCTGACTTTC. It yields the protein CASSLAQRRDVSSGANVLTF.